These T cell receptor beta chains were read from a single sample in a study of T cell clonotyping in hematopoietic cell transplantation. The table came from immunoSEQ multiplex PCR; TCRdb's copy has only in-frame clones and leaves some out. In the table there are over 2,000 clones, 82% of which are singletons. The specimen comprised PBMCs, sampled 100 days after allogeneic stem cell transplant. Receptors originate from a male patient aged 45-59 years who had an allogeneic stem cell transplant from a related donor, so the T cells may come from the graft donor. Some clones in this sample may be carry-over from other donors' samples. Both conserved end residues are part of each CDR3. D genes are given only for firm matches. Some rows have no size entry. The others give once, few or many, or a class for an expanded clone.

D gene: NA
J gene: TRBJ1-2
V gene: TRBV30
clone size: NA
CDR3 DNA: TGTGCCTCACTTATGGAGTCACTGCGACACTATGGCTACACCTTC
CDR3 protein: CASLMESLRHYGYTF

D gene: TRBD1
J gene: TRBJ1-1
V gene: TRBV6-5
clone size: NA
CDR3 DNA: TGTGCCAGCAGTTACCAGGGGGCGATGAGCACTGAAGCTTTCTTT
CDR3 protein: CASSYQGAMSTEAFF

D gene: TRBD1
J gene: TRBJ1-6
V gene: TRBV5-1
clone size: NA
CDR3 DNA: TGCGCCAGCAGCCAGACAGGGGAGAATTCACCCCTCCACTTT
CDR3 protein: CASSQTGENSPLHF

D gene: TRBD1
J gene: TRBJ2-7
V gene: TRBV4-3
clone size: NA
CDR3 DNA: TGCGCCAGCAGCCAACGGACAGGTCGCGAGCAGTACTTC
CDR3 protein: CASSQRTGREQYF

D gene: NA
J gene: TRBJ1-6
V gene: TRBV2
clone size: NA
CDR3 DNA: TGTGCCAGCAGAACGACAGCCAATTCACCCCTCCACTTT
CDR3 protein: CASRTTANSPLHF

D gene: TRBD2
J gene: TRBJ2-7
V gene: TRBV4-2
clone size: NA
CDR3 DNA: TGTGCCAGCAGCCAATGGGGGGGGACGTACGACGAGCAGTACTTC
CDR3 protein: CASSQWGGTYDEQYF

D gene: NA
J gene: TRBJ2-1
V gene: TRBV29-1
clone size: NA
CDR3 DNA: TGCAGCGTGGAGGGACAGTACAATGAGCAGTTCTTC
CDR3 protein: CSVEGQYNEQFF

D gene: NA
J gene: TRBJ2-7
V gene: TRBV28
clone size: NA
CDR3 DNA: TGTGCCAGCAGGCCTAGCGTTGTTTCGTTGGAGCAGTACTTC
CDR3 protein: CASRPSVVSLEQYF

D gene: NA
J gene: TRBJ2-7
V gene: TRBV21-1
clone size: NA
CDR3 DNA: TGTGCCAGCAGCTGCGGACTAGCGGGGGTCCCCTACGAGCAGTACTTC
CDR3 protein: CASSCGLAGVPYEQYF

D gene: NA
J gene: TRBJ1-1
V gene: TRBV6-1
clone size: NA
CDR3 DNA: TGTGCCAGCAGTGAAGATCCACAGGGAACTGAAGCTTTCTTT
CDR3 protein: CASSEDPQGTEAFF

D gene: TRBD2
J gene: TRBJ2-7
V gene: TRBV4-1
clone size: NA
CDR3 DNA: TGCGCCAGCAGCCAGTATATTAGCGGGAGTTTCGACGAGCAGTACTTC
CDR3 protein: CASSQYISGSFDEQYF

D gene: TRBD1
J gene: TRBJ1-5
V gene: TRBV6-6
clone size: NA
CDR3 DNA: TGTGCCAGCAAAGAAACAGGGGAGCATCAGCCCCAGCATTTT
CDR3 protein: CASKETGEHQPQHF

D gene: NA
J gene: TRBJ2-1
V gene: TRBV7-9
clone size: NA
CDR3 DNA: TGTGCCAGCAGCTTCGGCCCCCCGACAGCCACCTACAATGAGCAGTTCTTC
CDR3 protein: CASSFGPPTATYNEQFF

D gene: NA
J gene: TRBJ2-4
V gene: TRBV5-5
clone size: NA
CDR3 DNA: TGTGCCAGCAGCTTTGAACTGACCAAAAACATTCAGTACTTC
CDR3 protein: CASSFELTKNIQYF

D gene: TRBD2
J gene: TRBJ2-3
V gene: TRBV11-2
clone size: NA
CDR3 DNA: TGTGCCAGCAGCTTAGTCTCTGCGGGAGTAGATACGCAGTATTTT
CDR3 protein: CASSLVSAGVDTQYF

D gene: NA
J gene: TRBJ1-1
V gene: TRBV29-1
clone size: NA
CDR3 DNA: TGCAGCTCCAAGGGGGTCCTGAACACTGAAGCTTTCTTT
CDR3 protein: CSSKGVLNTEAFF

D gene: NA
J gene: TRBJ2-1
V gene: TRBV7-9
clone size: NA
CDR3 DNA: TGTGCCAGCAGCTACGGCTGGAACTCCTACAATGAGCAGTTCTTC
CDR3 protein: CASSYGWNSYNEQFF

D gene: NA
J gene: TRBJ2-2
V gene: TRBV21-1
clone size: few
CDR3 DNA: TGTGCCAGCAGCCTTCGCGGAGGATGGTGGACCGGGGAGCTGTTTTTT
CDR3 protein: CASSLRGGWWTGELFF

D gene: NA
J gene: TRBJ2-1
V gene: TRBV19
clone size: NA
CDR3 DNA: TGTGCCAGTAGTATAGGGGCAGGGTCCTACAATGAGCAGTTCTTC
CDR3 protein: CASSIGAGSYNEQFF

D gene: TRBD2
J gene: TRBJ2-5
V gene: TRBV19
clone size: NA
CDR3 DNA: TGTGCCACGACGGCGGGGGGTGAGACCCAGTACTTC
CDR3 protein: CATTAGGETQYF

D gene: NA
J gene: TRBJ2-3
V gene: TRBV29-1
clone size: NA
CDR3 DNA: TGCAGCGGGGACGGAGAGTCCACAGATACGCAGTATTTT
CDR3 protein: CSGDGESTDTQYF

D gene: NA
J gene: TRBJ1-3
V gene: TRBV7-8
clone size: NA
CDR3 DNA: TGTGCCAGCAGCTTAGCGCCCCCCCCCGGGGGCACCATATATTTT
CDR3 protein: CASSLAPPPGGTIYF